Sequencing of this TCR beta chain was carried out in a study of early T cells in non-severe SARS-CoV-2 infection (TCRdb year 2021). A note on the overall study: Because TCR sequencing relied on bulk RNA taken from unsorted whole blood, pairing of alpha and beta chains was not possible.

The library was made by 5' RACE. The data were produced on a NextSeq 500. To correct for sequencing error and PCR bias, the TCR library protocol tagged individual cDNA molecules with unique molecular identifiers. Sequencing covered both TCR alpha and beta chains, and within each sample the abundances of alpha and beta sequences were tightly co-correlated. Per the source publication's procedure: Decombinator V4 was used to perform V gene, J gene and CDR3 annotation of TCR sequences. TCRs were defined as expanded if a significant change between any two time points was detected under a Poisson model with p below 0.0001. TCR abundances were normalised to the total number of TCRs sequenced per sample and expressed as counts per million. MAIT TCRs were defined by TRAV1-2 paired with TRAJ12, TRAJ20 or TRAJ33, and iNKT TCRs by TRAV10 paired with TRAJ18. A search of VDJdb, accessed on 1 November 2021, was run for TCRs annotated to CMV, EBV and SARS-CoV-2, with TCRs annotated for multiple antigens excluded. TCRdb handled the public reads itself, with Q25 trimming in fastp and clone calling in MiXCR, and kept productive beta chains. A single entry per CDR3 protein holds the most common genes and DNA from its merged rows. V and J calls and clone size were set by TCRdb, not the authors. The sample yields around 89,000 distinct CDR3 sequences; around 15% were counted once. The ten largest clonotypes hold 0.5% to 0.75% of the sample.

As to this clonotype: Its specific antigen is unknown. Base-call qualities are not available, and no considerably larger clone is one nucleotide away.

CDR3 length: 17 amino acids, cysteine to phenylalanine. Solely the CDR3 DNA is kept, with 51 bases framed from the first base. A distance of 23 bases separates the germline ends of V and J, which lose 2 bases and 9 bases respectively. The research as a whole found: VDJdb matching was skewed toward anti-spike CD8 responses, so virus-specific expansions were likely underestimated and private and CD4 specificities were missed.

A case-control design nested within a healthcare worker cohort in London, UK, was used, with weekly nasopharyngeal swab PCR tests and blood sampling performed. Healthcare workers were recruited between 23 and 31 March 2020, during the week of the UK lockdown, and were followed weekly for up to about 15 weeks. The source material was whole blood. Recombination linked TRBV12-3 or TRBV12-4 to TRBJ2-1, and possibly TRBD2, on 5 matching bases. This sequence originates from an adult who was a healthcare worker with PCR-confirmed SARS-CoV-2 infection or an uninfected control (not recorded which). The CDR3 corresponds to CASSLSFRAFRGGEQFF. The DNA reads TGTGCCAGCAGTTTAAGTTTCCGGGCTTTCCGAGGAGGTGAGCAGTTCTTC.